This is a list of T cell receptor beta chains from one sample in a study of blood T cell repertoires in COVID-19. The repertoire was sequenced with immunoSEQ multiplex PCR; TCRdb's copy has only in-frame clones and lacks some. The top ten clones hold 1.9% of a sample with around 250,000 clones, about 80% of them seen once. The sequenced sample consisted of peripheral blood. These receptors were taken from an elderly woman with acute or convalescent COVID-19. Each CDR3 is given with its conserved first and last residue. The D gene is left open where the match is weak. Some rows mark clone size as missing; the rest say once, few, many or name a class of expanded clone.

CDR3	DNA	V	J	size	length	D
CASSPRLTGATEAFF	TGTGCCAGCAGCCCACGTCTCACAGGGGCCACTGAAGCTTTCTTT	TRBV7-9	TRBJ1-1	few	15	TRBD1
CASSLGGPVGAFPLHF	TGTGCCAGCAGCTTAGGAGGTCCCGTGGGGGCCTTCCCCCTCCACTTT	TRBV11-2	TRBJ1-6	.	16	.
CASSMRTGGWETQYF	TGTGCCAGTAGCATGCGGACAGGGGGGTGGGAGACCCAGTACTTC	TRBV19	TRBJ2-5	.	15	TRBD1
CASTASGWRPGELFF	TGTGCCAGCACAGCGTCAGGGTGGCGACCCGGGGAGCTGTTTTTT	TRBV2	TRBJ2-2	.	15	.
CATEGSEGSYEQYF	TGTGCCACCGAGGGCTCGGAAGGCTCCTACGAGCAGTACTTC	TRBV27	TRBJ2-7	.	14	.
CASSQDWGGGSVDTQYF	TGCGCCAGCAGCCAAGATTGGGGCGGGGGGTCGGTAGATACGCAGTATTTT	TRBV4-1	TRBJ2-3	.	17	TRBD2
CASSWTAAGTAEAFF	TGCGCCAGCAGCTGGACCGCCGCGGGTACCGCTGAAGCTTTCTTT	TRBV5-1	TRBJ1-1	.	15	.
CASTRQENTEAFF	TGCGCCAGCACTCGACAGGAGAACACTGAAGCTTTCTTT	TRBV5-1	TRBJ1-1	.	13	.
CAWSGTTRRTDYGYTF	TGTGCCTGGAGTGGAACCACACGGAGGACAGACTATGGCTACACCTTC	TRBV30	TRBJ1-2	.	16	.
CASSQDTTGSRYGYTF	TGTGCCAGCAGCCAAGATACGACAGGAAGCCGCTATGGCTACACCTTC	TRBV3-1/TRBV3-2	TRBJ1-2	.	16	.
CASSPWGQANTGELFF	TGTGCCAGCAGCCCATGGGGACAGGCTAACACCGGGGAGCTGTTTTTT	TRBV7-9	TRBJ2-2	.	16	TRBD1
CASSIGGGFNYGYTF	TGTGCCAGTAGTATAGGCGGGGGTTTTAACTATGGCTACACCTTC	TRBV19	TRBJ1-2	few	15	.
CASSVAGTRGYTF	TGTGCCAGCAGCGTAGCAGGGACTCGGGGCTACACCTTC	TRBV5-6	TRBJ1-2	.	13	.
CASSVSGRETQYF	TGTGCCAGCAGCGTTAGCGGGCGGGAGACCCAGTACTTC	TRBV5-5	TRBJ2-5	.	13	TRBD2
CASSPSQGSLYEQYF	TGTGCCAGCAGTCCAAGTCAGGGGTCCCTCTACGAGCAGTACTTC	TRBV3-1/TRBV3-2	TRBJ2-7	.	15	.
CASRAEDSSYEQYF	TGTGCCAGCAGGGCCGAGGACAGTTCCTACGAGCAGTACTTC	TRBV28	TRBJ2-7	.	14	.
CASSLRGGGYGYTF	TGTGCCAGCAGCCTCCGCGGGGGCGGCTATGGCTACACCTTC	TRBV7-2	TRBJ1-2	.	14	.
CASSSTGQTTEAFF	TGTGCCAGCAGCTCAACCGGACAGACCACTGAAGCTTTCTTT	TRBV7-9	TRBJ1-1	.	14	.
CASSVSGTSGSTDTQYF	TGTGCCAGTAGTGTGTCCGGGACTAGCGGGAGCACAGATACGCAGTATTTT	TRBV19	TRBJ2-3	.	17	TRBD2
CASSQGSGGKQETQYF	TGTGCCAGCAGCCAAGGCTCCGGGGGGAAGCAAGAGACCCAGTACTTC	TRBV4-2	TRBJ2-5	.	16	TRBD2
CASSTGQGADTQYF	TGTGCCAGCTCAACGGGACAGGGGGCGGATACGCAGTATTTT	TRBV18	TRBJ2-3	once	14	TRBD1
CSVEDLGSPGGFQPQHF	TGCAGCGTTGAAGATTTGGGTTCCCCAGGAGGGTTTCAGCCCCAGCATTTT	TRBV29-1	TRBJ1-5	.	17	.
CASSEQGYNQPQHF	TGTGCCAGCAGTGAACAGGGTTACAATCAGCCCCAGCATTTT	TRBV6-1	TRBJ1-5	.	14	.
CASSLVVGASSYGYTF	TGTGCCAGCAGCTTAGTTGTGGGCGCCAGCTCCTATGGCTACACCTTC	TRBV7-2	TRBJ1-2	.	16	.
CASSVAGTEIYEQYF	TGTGCCAGCAGCGTAGCGGGGACAGAAATCTACGAGCAGTACTTC	TRBV9	TRBJ2-7	.	15	TRBD1
CASSLLASGPLTDTQYF	TGTGCCAGCAGTTTATTAGCTAGCGGGCCTCTCACAGATACGCAGTATTTT	TRBV27	TRBJ2-3	.	17	TRBD2
CATSRVGAGEAFF	TGTGCCACCAGCAGAGTGGGGGCGGGCGAAGCTTTCTTT	TRBV15	TRBJ1-1	.	13	.
CASSSEFGTSGFSRELFF	TGCGCCAGCAGCTCCGAGTTTGGCACTAGCGGGTTTAGTAGGGAGCTGTTTTTT	TRBV5-1	TRBJ2-2	.	18	TRBD2
CASATTVGTEAFF	TGTGCTAGTGCCACCACGGTCGGGACTGAAGCTTTCTTT	TRBV12-5	TRBJ1-1	.	13	.
CASSLARTSGGKEQFF	TGCGCCAGCAGCTTGGCCCGGACTAGCGGGGGAAAAGAGCAGTTCTTC	TRBV5-1	TRBJ2-1	few	16	TRBD2
CSVGTGSRVNTEAFF	TGCAGCGTTGGAACAGGGTCTAGGGTGAACACTGAAGCTTTCTTT	TRBV29-1	TRBJ1-1	.	15	.
CASSVKQGWNSPLHF	TGTGCCAGCAGCGTAAAGCAGGGTTGGAATTCACCCCTCCACTTT	TRBV7-2	TRBJ1-6	few	15	.
CASSPSGRGGNTIYF	TGTGCCAGCAGCCCTAGTGGCAGGGGAGGAAACACCATATATTTT	TRBV11-2	TRBJ1-3	.	15	.
CASSSQKAGGGYEQYF	TGTGCCAGCAGCTCCCAGAAGGCGGGAGGGGGCTACGAGCAGTACTTC	TRBV3-1/TRBV3-2	TRBJ2-7	few	16	TRBD2
CASRRLAGKETQYF	TGCGCCAGCAGACGACTAGCGGGGAAAGAGACCCAGTACTTC	TRBV5-1	TRBJ2-5	.	14	TRBD2
CASSLTGGARHEQFF	TGTGCCAGCAGTTTGACAGGGGGCGCGAGGCATGAGCAGTTCTTC	TRBV28	TRBJ2-1	.	15	TRBD1
CASSKNRGFADEQYF	TGTGCCAGCAGTAAAAACAGGGGATTCGCGGACGAGCAGTACTTC	TRBV6-2/TRBV6-3	TRBJ2-7	few	15	TRBD1
CAISEASGFANTGELFF	TGTGCCATCAGTGAAGCTTCTGGTTTCGCGAACACCGGGGAGCTGTTTTTT	TRBV10-3	TRBJ2-2	few	17	.
CAWSPQANQPQHF	TGTGCCTGGAGTCCACAGGCCAATCAGCCCCAGCATTTT	TRBV30	TRBJ1-5	.	13	.
CASSVSRQGGEQYF	TGTGCCAGCAGCGTATCCCGTCAGGGAGGCGAGCAGTACTTC	TRBV9	TRBJ2-7	.	14	.
CASSQTGYNEKLFF	TGTGCCAGCAGCCAGACAGGGTATAATGAAAAACTGTTTTTT	TRBV28	TRBJ1-4	.	14	TRBD1
CASSFGLGGSPLHF	TGTGCCAGCAGTTTTGGACTGGGCGGTTCACCCCTCCACTTT	TRBV7-3	TRBJ1-6	.	14	.
CASRLASGGSPYEQYF	TGTGCAAGTCGCTTAGCGTCGGGGGGATCCCCCTACGAGCAGTACTTC	TRBV12-2	TRBJ2-7	.	16	.
CASSYSPDSYEQYF	TGTGCCAGCAGTTACTCGCCAGACTCCTACGAGCAGTACTTC	TRBV6-6	TRBJ2-7	.	14	.
CASSPDRDEQYF	TGTGCCAGCTCACCGGACAGGGACGAGCAGTACTTC	TRBV18	TRBJ2-7	few	12	TRBD1
CASSPGSSGSGETQYF	TGTGCTAGCAGCCCCGGAAGTAGCGGGAGCGGGGAGACCCAGTACTTC	TRBV7-7	TRBJ2-5	.	16	TRBD2
CASSNRQSPTQYF	TGTGCCAGCAGCAATCGACAGTCCCCCACGCAGTATTTT	TRBV9	TRBJ2-3	.	13	.
CASSQEARGLTKNIQYF	TGTGCCAGCAGCCAAGAGGCCAGGGGATTGACCAAAAACATTCAGTACTTC	TRBV4-2	TRBJ2-4	.	17	.
CASSQGQFQPQHF	TGCGCCAGCAGCCAAGGACAGTTTCAGCCCCAGCATTTT	TRBV4-1	TRBJ1-5	.	13	.
CASSRGTSGGYEQYF	TGTGCCAGCAGCCGAGGGACTAGCGGGGGTTACGAGCAGTACTTC	TRBV7-8	TRBJ2-7	.	15	TRBD2